Included here is one TCR beta chain sequence, with context. The CDR3 sequence is 15 residues long. The V gene's germline CDR1 is SNHLY and CDR2 FYNNEI. V lost 2 bases, J lost 5 bases, and 5 bases stayed unmatched. These data are taken from a study of glioma-infiltrating T cells. The iRepertoire nested amplicon-rescue multiplex PCR amplified TCR alpha and beta CDR3s from RNA. TCRdb redid the calling of the multiplex PCR reads with MiXCR, one entry per CDR3 protein. This table holds tens of thousands of distinct CDR3 sequences, 35% to 50% found once. V and J are TRBV2 and TRBJ2-7; 11 nucleotides line up with TRBD1. This TCR was recovered from a human donor with low-grade glioma or glioblastoma, undergoing nonglioma brain surgery, or in good health (not recorded which). The sample was glioma tissue, nonneoplastic brain tissue, or PBMCs (not recorded which). The CDR3, as DNA: TGTGCCAGCAGTGAAAAGGGACAGGGGGTCCACGAGCAGTACTTC. This encodes CASSEKGQGVHEQYF.